Listed below are T cell receptor beta chains from one sample, sequenced in a study of blood T cell repertoires in COVID-19. Data came from immunoSEQ multiplex PCR; TCRdb stores just in-frame clones and leaves some out. The table has 100,000 to 120,000 clones, around 76% seen once. The sequencing input was peripheral blood. These receptors all stem from a woman older than 75 with acute or convalescent COVID-19. CDR3s include the opening cysteine and the closing phenylalanine or tryptophan. The order of the fields is V gene, D gene, clone size, J gene, CDR3 DNA, CDR3 protein. The D gene is left open where the match is weak. Not every row has a clone size; where given, it reads once, few, many or a size class.

TRBV19	TRBD2	-	TRBJ2-7	TGTGCCAGTAGAACTAGCGGGAGAGGGTCCTACGAGCAGTACTTC	CASRTSGRGSYEQYF
TRBV24-1	TRBD1	medium-sized	TRBJ1-1	TGTGCCACCAGTGACCCTAAACAGGGGGACACTGAAGCTTTCTTT	CATSDPKQGDTEAFF
TRBV19	TRBD1	-	TRBJ1-4	TGTGCCAGTACTCTCCCACAAAGACAGGGGAGCGAAAAACTGTTTTTT	CASTLPQRQGSEKLFF
TRBV3-1/TRBV3-2	-	-	TRBJ1-5	TGTGCCAGCAGCCAAGGGGGCAGGGGCAATCAGCCCCAGCATTTT	CASSQGGRGNQPQHF
TRBV2	-	-	TRBJ1-1	TGTGCCAGCAGTGCGAGGATCAGGGGCACTGAAGCTTTCTTT	CASSARIRGTEAFF
TRBV3-1/TRBV3-2	-	few	TRBJ1-4	TGTGCCAGCAGCCAAGGGACTGCAACTAATGAAAAACTGTTTTTT	CASSQGTATNEKLFF
TRBV5-1	-	-	TRBJ2-2	TGCGCCAGCAGCTTGGAAGGGGGCACCGGGGAGCTGTTTTTT	CASSLEGGTGELFF
TRBV30	-	-	TRBJ1-2	TGTGCCTGGAGTGGGGGGGTTCGTAGCTACACCTTC	CAWSGGVRSYTF
TRBV5-6	-	few	TRBJ1-1	TGTGCCAGCAGCTTGCTGACGGGGAACACTGAAGCTTTCTTT	CASSLLTGNTEAFF
TRBV28	TRBD1	-	TRBJ1-1	TGTGCCAGCAGTACATCAACAGGGGTGTATGGAGCTTTCTTT	CASSTSTGVYGAFF
TRBV2	-	-	TRBJ1-2	TGTGCCAGCAGCGGACAGCTTTTTAACTATGGCTACACCTTC	CASSGQLFNYGYTF
TRBV6-1	-	-	TRBJ1-6	TGTGCCAGCAGTGGTGCGGATAGCTCCTATAATTCACCCCTCCACTTT	CASSGADSSYNSPLHF
TRBV7-3	TRBD1	-	TRBJ1-6	TGTGCCAGCAGCTCACAGGGGGCGGGTAATTCACCCCTCCACTTT	CASSSQGAGNSPLHF
TRBV6-1	-	-	TRBJ1-5	TGTGCCAGCAGTGAACAGTCTAGCAATCAGCCCCAGCATTTT	CASSEQSSNQPQHF
TRBV6-5	TRBD1	-	TRBJ1-5	TGTGCCCAGCCATGGACAGGGGCAAATCAGCCCCAGCATTTT	CAQPWTGANQPQHF
TRBV28	TRBD1	few	TRBJ1-1	TGTGCCAGCTTCACAGGGGACACTGAAGCTTTCTTT	CASFTGDTEAFF
TRBV3-1/TRBV3-2	TRBD2	-	TRBJ2-4	TGTGCCAGCAGCCTCGCAACTAGCGGATTAGCCAAAAACATTCAGTACTTC	CASSLATSGLAKNIQYF
TRBV9	-	-	TRBJ1-1	TGTGCCAGCAGCGTAGTTGGGGGGAAAACTGAAGCTTTCTTT	CASSVVGGKTEAFF
TRBV7-2	-	-	TRBJ2-4	TGTGCCAGCAGCCCCTTTTCGGGGGAACTAGCCAAAAACATTCAGTACTTC	CASSPFSGELAKNIQYF
TRBV19	TRBD1	-	TRBJ1-3	TGTGCCAGTCGTACTAGGGGGCCTGGAAACACCATATATTTT	CASRTRGPGNTIYF
TRBV10-3	TRBD2	-	TRBJ2-3	TGTGCCATCAGTGTCCCTAGCGGGATCACAGATACGCAGTATTTT	CAISVPSGITDTQYF
TRBV20-1	-	-	TRBJ1-5	TGCAGTGCTAGTGTGCAGGGGCTTCAGCCCCAGCATTTT	CSASVQGLQPQHF
TRBV2	TRBD2	once	TRBJ2-5	TGTGCCAGCACCGCTGGTAGCGGGGGTCACCAAGAGACCCAGTACTTC	CASTAGSGGHQETQYF
TRBV5-1	TRBD2	-	TRBJ2-3	TGCGCCAGCAGCTTGGAGGGAGGGAGGCCAGATACGCAGTATTTT	CASSLEGGRPDTQYF
TRBV5-3	-	-	TRBJ1-1	TGTGCCAGAAGCCACAGGGAAGGCGACACTGAAGCTTTCTTT	CARSHREGDTEAFF
TRBV7-8	TRBD2	-	TRBJ2-2	TGTGCCAGCACCCTTCGTAGCGGGGGGGCCAAAAGGTCCGGGGAGCTGTTTTTT	CASTLRSGGAKRSGELFF
TRBV3-1/TRBV3-2	TRBD1	-	TRBJ2-7	TGTGCCAGCAGCCCTTCCGGGACAGGGCTTTACGAGCAGTACTTC	CASSPSGTGLYEQYF
TRBV7-9	-	-	TRBJ1-1	TGTGCCAGCAGCTTAGGGGGCAGGGTTGGAAGCACTGAAGCTTTCTTT	CASSLGGRVGSTEAFF
TRBV30	TRBD1	few	TRBJ1-5	TGTGCCTGGAGTCCTGGACAGGTCATGCCTTTGCAGCCCCAGCATTTT	CAWSPGQVMPLQPQHF
TRBV5-4	-	once	TRBJ2-2	TGTGCCAGCAGACGTTCGGGGATCAACACCGGGGAGCTGTTTTTT	CASRRSGINTGELFF
TRBV5-3	TRBD1	-	TRBJ2-7	TGTGCCAGAACCCCAACCGGGACAGGGAACGAGCAGTACTTC	CARTPTGTGNEQYF
TRBV29-1	TRBD1	-	TRBJ2-3	TGCAGCGTTGATAACAGGGGCTTCACAGATACGCAGTATTTT	CSVDNRGFTDTQYF
TRBV6-6	TRBD1	once	TRBJ2-5	TGTGCCAGCGGCCGGACAGGGCAAACGGGAGAGACCCAGTACTTC	CASGRTGQTGETQYF
TRBV10-3	-	-	TRBJ1-2	TGTGCCATCAGTGAAACACAGGGTCTGGGCTACACCTTC	CAISETQGLGYTF
TRBV7-3	TRBD1	-	TRBJ2-7	TGTGCCAGCAGCCCATCGACAGGGAACGAGCAGTACTTC	CASSPSTGNEQYF
TRBV10-2	-	-	TRBJ1-1	TGCGCCAGCAGGGGCGGGGTGAACACTGAAGCTTTCTTT	CASRGGVNTEAFF
TRBV5-1	TRBD1	-	TRBJ2-1	TGCGCCAGCAGCTTGTCCCTTTCCCCCGGGGACAGGACGGTCTACAATGAGCAGTTCTTC	CASSLSLSPGDRTVYNEQFF
TRBV19	-	-	TRBJ1-4	TGTGCCAGTTCAGCAGGGAATAGTGAAAAACTGTTTTTT	CASSAGNSEKLFF
TRBV5-3	-	-	TRBJ1-1	TGTGCCAGAAGCCAGTTCTGGTTCGGGATGAACACTGAAGCTTTCTTT	CARSQFWFGMNTEAFF
TRBV6-5	-	once	TRBJ1-5	TGTGCCAGCAGTTACGGAGGGGCGAGCAATCAGCCCCAGCATTTT	CASSYGGASNQPQHF
TRBV4-1	-	-	TRBJ1-6	TGCGCCAGCAGCCAAGATGCGGATAGAAATTCACCCCTCCACTTT	CASSQDADRNSPLHF
TRBV2	-	few	TRBJ2-7	TGTGCCAGCAGTGAAGCGCTTGGAATAAGGGGCCCCGAGCAGTACTTC	CASSEALGIRGPEQYF
TRBV7-2	-	-	TRBJ2-7	TGTGCCAGCAGCTCCGAGACGCGGAGGGCCTACGAGCAGTACTTC	CASSSETRRAYEQYF
TRBV12-3/TRBV12-4	-	-	TRBJ1-5	TGTGCCAGCAGTTTCAGTCTAGTTCAGCCCCAGCATTTT	CASSFSLVQPQHF
TRBV5-1	-	-	TRBJ1-4	TGCGCCAGCAGCTTGCGTACAACTAATGAAAAACTGTTTTTT	CASSLRTTNEKLFF
TRBV6-6	-	-	TRBJ2-1	TGTGCCAGCAGCCGGGATTTATCCTACAATGAGCAGTTCTTC	CASSRDLSYNEQFF
TRBV6-5	TRBD2	-	TRBJ2-3	TGTGCCAGCAAATTGGATAGCGGGGGGTATAATACGCAGTATTTT	CASKLDSGGYNTQYF
TRBV30	-	-	TRBJ1-4	TGTGCCTGGAGTGGCTTCTCCGGGTCAGAAAAACTGTTTTTT	CAWSGFSGSEKLFF
TRBV28	-	-	TRBJ2-1	TGTGCCAGCACCCTTCCGGGAGCGCGCAATGAGCAGTTCTTC	CASTLPGARNEQFF
TRBV11-2	TRBD2	few	TRBJ2-5	TGTGCCAGCAGCCCCGCGACTAGCGGTCAAGAGACCCAGTACTTC	CASSPATSGQETQYF
TRBV28	TRBD1	-	TRBJ1-1	TGTGCCAGCAGTTTCGGGACAGGGGGTCGGGAAGCTTTCTTT	CASSFGTGGREAFF
TRBV18	TRBD1	-	TRBJ1-6	TGTGCCAGCTCACGGGGGACAGGAAATTCACCCCTCCACTTT	CASSRGTGNSPLHF
TRBV5-1	-	-	TRBJ1-5	TGCGCCAGCAGCCCGAATCGGAGAAATCAGCCCCAGCATTTT	CASSPNRRNQPQHF
TRBV7-2	-	-	TRBJ2-7	TGTGCCAGCAGCGTAGCGTACGGCGAGCAGTACTTC	CASSVAYGEQYF
TRBV12-2	-	-	TRBJ2-1	TGTGCAAGTCGCTTAGTGGCTAGACCAAATAACAATGAGCAGTTCTTC	CASRLVARPNNNEQFF
TRBV7-3	TRBD1	-	TRBJ2-2	TGTGCCAGCAGCTTACTACAGGGGACCGGGGAGCTGTTTTTT	CASSLLQGTGELFF
TRBV2	TRBD1	-	TRBJ2-7	TGTGCCAGCAGTGGACAGGGCTACGAGCAGTACTTC	CASSGQGYEQYF
TRBV4-2	-	few	TRBJ1-4	TGTGCCAGCAGCCAAGGCGAGGGAGGGGACGAAAAACTGTTTTTT	CASSQGEGGDEKLFF
TRBV4-1	TRBD2	-	TRBJ2-7	TGCGCCAGCAGCCAAGATTCCCGGACTAGCGCGCGAAGCTCCTACGAGCAGTACTTC	CASSQDSRTSARSSYEQYF